This T cell receptor (beta chain) comes out of a study of T cells in Graves' hyperthyroidism and ophthalmopathy. Whole-study results and caveats: Blood held most thyroid clonotypes expanded above 0.001 frequency.

This CDR3 contains 14 residues. Trimming cost V 4 bases and J 6 bases, with 15 bases left between them. Germline CDR1 LNHDA, CDR2 SQIVND (reference sequence). There were TCR beta CDR3 regions amplified from RNA transcripts. TCR CDR3 regions were first amplified by RT-PCR with HTBI primers. Each CDR3 protein gets one entry after TCRdb re-called the multiplex PCR reads with MiXCR. The table has hundreds of thousands of distinct CDR3 sequences, about 20% seen once. About this clonotype: The antigen is not known.

Sequencing was carried out using blood. The chain joins TRBV19 to TRBJ2-5; D might be TRBD1 (5 bases). The receptor was isolated from a man aged 40-49 years with Graves' ophthalmopathy. The CDR3 region is CASSTGFGDKTQYF. The CDR3 region has the DNA TGTGCCAGTAGTACAGGGTTCGGAGATAAGACCCAGTACTTC. Drawing the rest from reference TRBV19 and TRBJ2-5, the complete variable domain is DGGITQSPKYLFRKEGQNVTLSCEQNLNHDAMYWYRQDPGQGLRLIYYSQIVNDFQKGDIAEGYSVSREKKESFPLTVTSAQKNPTAFYLCASSTGFGDKTQYFGPGTRLLVL.